The 18 T cell receptor beta chains below all came from one sample that was sequenced in a study of blood T cell repertoires in COVID-19. The repertoire was sequenced with immunoSEQ multiplex PCR; TCRdb's copy has only in-frame clones and lacks some. The sample has under 200,000 clones, roughly 90% seen once. Sequences were obtained from PBMCs or T cells enriched from blood (not recorded which). These receptors all stem from a woman aged 18-29 years who had recovered from COVID-19.

A remark on this clone: The same CDR3 can be traced to other DNA sequences in this sample. V and J are TRBV27 and TRBJ1-1; 9 bases fit TRBD1. V shed 5 bases and J 4 bases; nucleotides not matched to a gene: 2. Germline V lookup: CDR1 MNHEY, CDR2 SMNVEV (reference sequence). The CDR3 runs to 13 residues. The DNA of the CDR3 is TGTGCCAGCAGTACAGGGGGCGGCACTGAAGCTTTCTTT. Its translation is CASSTGGGTEAFF.

This clone was detected only once. The chain uses TRBV4-1 and TRBJ1-1, with 8 bases identical to TRBD1. The V gene end was trimmed by 4 bases and the J gene end by 0 bases; junction bases not matched to a gene: 4. The CDR3 consists of 15 residues. The germline CDR1 and CDR2 sequences are MGHRA and YSYEKL. CDR3 amino acids: CASSRQQGVNTEAFF. Here the CDR3 DNA reads TGCGCCAGCAGCCGACAACAGGGGGTGAACACTGAAGCTTTCTTT.

V usage is TRBV7-2 and J usage is TRBJ2-1, with 7 bases that match TRBD2. The germline gives CDR1 SGHTA, CDR2 FQGNSA. The CDR3 runs 15 residues. V lost 7 bases and J lost 3; bases outside the gene matches: 9. The chain's CDR3 is CASMPPRGGYNEQFF. CDR3 in DNA: TGTGCCAGCATGCCCCCTCGCGGGGGCTACAATGAGCAGTTCTTC.

Here the CDR3 reads CASSLTAYEQYF. The CDR3 region has the DNA TGTGCCAGCAGCCTAACCGCTTACGAGCAGTACTTC. The chain links TRBV7-6 to TRBJ2-7; D remains ambiguous. The germline gives CDR1 SGHVS, CDR2 FNYEAQ. The CDR3 length is 12 residues. Trimming removed 5 bases from V and 4 bases from J, with 9 bases in between.

This clone was counted many times. The chain couples TRBV4-1 to TRBJ2-3, with TRBD2 as a possible D gene (6 bases). The V gene's germline CDR1 is MGHRA and CDR2 YSYEKL. The CDR3 is made up of 15 amino acids. V was shortened by 0 bases and J by 9 bases, with 16 bases between the two germline ends. CDR3 DNA: TGCGCCAGCAGCCAAGAATCCAGCGGGTTTGACACGCAGTATTTT. Translated: CASSQESSGFDTQYF.

J is TRBJ2-5 and V is TRBV2, with TRBD2 matching over 13 bases. CDR1 is SNHLY and CDR2 is FYNNEI in the germline V gene. Losses at the gene ends were 6 bases for V and 7 bases for J; bases not matched to a gene: 14. This CDR3 is built from 17 residues. For the CDR3, the DNA is TGTGCCAGCAGCAGACCCGGACTAGCGGGGGCAGGAGGGACCCAGTACTTC. Translated: CASSRPGLAGAGGTQYF.

Only one count was recorded for this clone. The V and J genes are TRBV3-1 (or the pseudogene TRBV3-2) and TRBJ1-4, with 9 bases fitting TRBD1. The CDR3 loop spans 15 amino acids. V dropped 3 bases and J dropped 6; count of bases not matched to a gene: 5. Germline assignment: CDR1 LGHDT and CDR2 YNNKEL (reference sequence). CDR3 DNA: TGTGCCAGCAGCCAGGTCACAGGGGGCCATGAAAAACTGTTTTTT. It translates to CASSQVTGGHEKLFF.

The chain uses TRBV12-3 or TRBV12-4 and TRBJ2-7; 10 bases align to TRBD1. J lost 6 bases, V lost 5 bases, and 4 bases had no gene match. This CDR3 comprises 13 residues. The CDR3 loop is CASSPDRGREQYF. CDR3 nucleotides: TGTGCCAGCAGTCCCGACAGGGGGCGCGAGCAGTACTTC.

V is TRBV29-1 and J is TRBJ2-7; TRBD1 matches 8 bases. Looked up from germline, CDR1 is SQVTM and CDR2 is ANQGSEA. V shed 6 bases, J shed 2 bases, and the junction held 12 bases outside the gene matches. This CDR3 comprises 15 residues. The CDR3 bases are TGCAGCGTACAGGGTTGGGGACAGGTGGCCTACGAGCAGTACTTC. It specifies CSVQGWGQVAYEQYF.

The V call is TRBV30, the J call TRBJ2-7; D is perhaps TRBD1 (6 bases). V was clipped by 0 bases and J by 6 bases, with 18 bases between them. CDR1 is GTSNPN and CDR2 is SVGIG in the germline V gene (reference sequence). This CDR3 comprises 15 residues. The CDR3 DNA reads TGTGCCTGGAGTGTACTCCCGCAGGGGCAGCTCGAGCAGTACTTC. It specifies CAWSVLPQGQLEQYF.

The chain couples TRBV30 to TRBJ2-5, with 11 bases identical to TRBD2. The CDR3 contains 15 residues. The trim removed 3 bases at V and 2 bases at J, leaving 5 bases unmatched. Germline loops: CDR1 GTSNPN, CDR2 SVGIG (reference sequence). The CDR3 DNA is TGTGCCTGGAGGCGTATAGCGGGGGGGCAAGAGACCCAGTACTTC. Its protein product is CAWRRIAGGQETQYF.

V gene TRBV19 combines with J gene TRBJ2-6, with 7 bases aligning to TRBD1. V gave up 7 bases and J gave up 0 bases; unmatched junction bases: 3. The CDR3 is made up of 15 amino acids. Germline lookup yields CDR1 LNHDA and CDR2 SQIVND (reference sequence). As DNA, the CDR3 is TGTGCCAGTACCGACAGGGTCTCTGGGGCCAACGTCCTGACTTTC. Translation gives CASTDRVSGANVLTF.

The chain combines TRBV2 with TRBJ2-5, with TRBD1 matching 8 bases. CDR3 size: 13 residues. With 6 bases clipped from V and 5 bases from J, the junction kept 5 bases outside the gene matches. The germline V gene encodes CDR1 SNHLY and CDR2 FYNNEI. The CDR3 loop is CASRRTGLETQYF. The CDR3 coding sequence is TGTGCCAGCAGAAGGACAGGGCTGGAGACCCAGTACTTC.

The rearrangement uses TRBV29-1 and TRBJ2-3; D perhaps matches TRBD2 (6 bases). Trimming pared 4 bases from V and 4 bases from J, leaving 15 bases between. The CDR3 spans 14 residues. Germline V gene lookup returns CDR1 SQVTM and CDR2 ANQGSEA. CDR3 region: CSVAGGERSDTQYF. The CDR3 DNA sequence: TGCAGCGTTGCCGGCGGGGAGAGGTCAGATACGCAGTATTTT.

This clone was found once. The chain employs TRBV28 and TRBJ2-7; D possibly corresponds to TRBD2 (6 bases). V was trimmed by 6 bases and J by 4 bases, leaving 10 bases between them. Germline V gives CDR1 MDHEN, CDR2 SYDVKM. CDR3 length equals 12 residues. CDR3 sequence: CASSPGRYEQYF. The CDR3 bases are TGTGCCAGCAGCCCAGGGAGGTACGAGCAGTACTTC.

The chain joins TRBV13 to TRBJ1-1, with 9 bases fitting TRBD1. The length of the CDR3 is 14 residues. CDR1 is PRHDT and CDR2 is FYEKMQ in the germline V gene (reference sequence). J lost 2 bases, V lost 4 bases, and 2 bases had no gene match. The CDR3 protein is CASSSTGGNTEAFF. CDR3 bases: TGTGCCAGCAGCTCGACAGGGGGAAACACTGAAGCTTTCTTT.

A single count supports this clone. The chain combines TRBV5-1 with TRBJ2-3, with 7 bases identical to TRBD1. CDR1 is SGHRS, CDR2 YFSETQ, per germline. V trimming: 5 bases; J trimming: 4 bases; junction bases outside the gene matches: 7. This CDR3 contains 14 residues. CDR3 DNA: TGCGCCAGCAGATGGAGCACAGGGGCAGATACGCAGTATTTT. This sequence encodes CASRWSTGADTQYF.

The V gene is TRBV18, the J gene TRBJ2-2; possible D gene TRBD1, 5 bases. CDR1 is KGHSH and CDR2 is LQKENI in the germline V gene. The CDR3 is made up of 16 amino acids. V dropped 2 bases and J dropped 1 base, with 11 bases sitting between them. CDR3 in amino acids: CASSPVRVGNTGELFF. Written as DNA, the CDR3 is TGTGCCAGCTCACCAGTCAGGGTTGGGAACACCGGGGAGCTGTTTTTT.